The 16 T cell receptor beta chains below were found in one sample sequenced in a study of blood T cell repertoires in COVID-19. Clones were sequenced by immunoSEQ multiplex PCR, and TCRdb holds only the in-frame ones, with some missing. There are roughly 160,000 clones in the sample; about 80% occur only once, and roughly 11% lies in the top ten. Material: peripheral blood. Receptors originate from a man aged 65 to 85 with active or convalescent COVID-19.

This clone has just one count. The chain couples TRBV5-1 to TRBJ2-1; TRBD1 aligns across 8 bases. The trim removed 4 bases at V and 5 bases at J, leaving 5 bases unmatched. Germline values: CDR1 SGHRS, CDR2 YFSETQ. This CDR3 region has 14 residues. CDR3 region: CASSQGQADNEQFF. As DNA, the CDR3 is TGCGCCAGCAGCCAGGGACAGGCGGACAATGAGCAGTTCTTC.

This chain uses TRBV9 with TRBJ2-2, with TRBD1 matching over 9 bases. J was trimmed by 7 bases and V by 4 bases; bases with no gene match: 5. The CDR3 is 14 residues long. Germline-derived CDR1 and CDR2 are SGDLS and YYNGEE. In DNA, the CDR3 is TGTGCCAGCAGCACTCGACAGGGGGACGGGGAGCTGTTTTTT. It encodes CASSTRQGDGELFF.

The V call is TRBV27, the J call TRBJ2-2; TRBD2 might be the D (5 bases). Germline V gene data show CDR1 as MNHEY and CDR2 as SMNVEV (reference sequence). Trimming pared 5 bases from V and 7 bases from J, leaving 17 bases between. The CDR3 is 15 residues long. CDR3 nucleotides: TGTGCCAGCAGTCCCTCCACGGGGATGGACGGGGAGCTGTTTTTT. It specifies CASSPSTGMDGELFF.

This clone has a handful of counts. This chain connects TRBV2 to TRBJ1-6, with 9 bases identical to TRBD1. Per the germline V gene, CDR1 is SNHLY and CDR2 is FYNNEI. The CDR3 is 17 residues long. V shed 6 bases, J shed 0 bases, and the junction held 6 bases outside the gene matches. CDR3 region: CASRLGQGFSYNSPLHF. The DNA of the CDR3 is TGTGCCAGCAGACTGGGACAGGGATTCTCCTATAATTCACCCCTCCACTTT.

CDR3 protein: CASSELGKLFF. The DNA for the CDR3 is TGTGCCAGCAGTGAACTAGGTAAACTGTTTTTT. This chain connects TRBV2 to TRBJ1-4; no firm D call. From germline, CDR1 is SNHLY and CDR2 FYNNEI. Trimming shortened V by 2 bases and J by 11 bases, and 6 bases separated the two germline ends. This CDR3 spans 11 amino acids.

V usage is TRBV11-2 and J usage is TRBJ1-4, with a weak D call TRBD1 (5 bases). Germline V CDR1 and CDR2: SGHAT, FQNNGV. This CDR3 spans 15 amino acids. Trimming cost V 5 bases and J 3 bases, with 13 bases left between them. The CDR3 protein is CASSKARQSNEKLFF. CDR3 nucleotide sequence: TGTGCCAGCAGCAAAGCCCGACAGTCTAATGAAAAACTGTTTTTT. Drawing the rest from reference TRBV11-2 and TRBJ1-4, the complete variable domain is EAGVAQSPRYKIIEKRQSVAFWCNPISGHATLYWYQQILGQGPKLLIQFQNNGVVDDSQLPKDRFSAERLKGVDSTLKIQPAKLEDSAVYLCASSKARQSNEKLFFGSGTQLSVL.

The CDR3 sequence: CASSEGRGRYNEQFF. The CDR3 region has the DNA TGTGCCAGCAGTGAAGGGAGGGGGCGGTACAATGAGCAGTTCTTC. The chain employs TRBV2 and TRBJ2-1, with D perhaps matching TRBD1 (7 bases). Germline CDR1 SNHLY, CDR2 FYNNEI. Trimming cost V 1 base and J 4 bases, with 11 bases left between them. The CDR3 is made up of 15 amino acids. Filled out from reference TRBV2 and TRBJ2-1, the complete variable domain reads EPEVTQTPSHQVTQMGQEVILRCVPISNHLYFYWYRQILGQKVEFLVSFYNNEISEKSEIFDDQFSVERPDGSNFTLKIRSTKLEDSAMYFCASSEGRGRYNEQFFGPGTRLTVL.

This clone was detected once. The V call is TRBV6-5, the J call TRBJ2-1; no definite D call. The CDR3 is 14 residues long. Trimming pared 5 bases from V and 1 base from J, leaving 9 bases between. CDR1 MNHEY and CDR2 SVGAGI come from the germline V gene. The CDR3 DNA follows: TGTGCCAGCAGTCCGGGTCATTCCTACAATGAGCAGTTCTTC. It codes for CASSPGHSYNEQFF.

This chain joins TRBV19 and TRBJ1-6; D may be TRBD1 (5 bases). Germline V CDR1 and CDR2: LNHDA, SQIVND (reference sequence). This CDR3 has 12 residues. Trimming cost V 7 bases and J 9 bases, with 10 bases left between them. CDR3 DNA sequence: TGTGCCAGTAATGATAGGGGTTCACCCCTCCACTTT. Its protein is CASNDRGSPLHF. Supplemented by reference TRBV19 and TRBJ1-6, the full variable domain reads DGGITQSPKYLFRKEGQNVTLSCEQNLNHDAMYWYRQDPGQGLRLIYYSQIVNDFQKGDIAEGYSVSREKKESFPLTVTSAQKNPTAFYLCASNDRGSPLHFGNGTRLTVT.

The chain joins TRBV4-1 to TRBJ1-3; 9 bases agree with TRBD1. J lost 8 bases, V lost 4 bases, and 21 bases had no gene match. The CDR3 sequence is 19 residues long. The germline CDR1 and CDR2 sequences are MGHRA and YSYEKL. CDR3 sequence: CASSLGQGYQNRRRDTIYF. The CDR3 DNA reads TGCGCCAGCAGCCTGGGACAGGGATACCAAAACAGGCGTCGTGACACCATATATTTT.

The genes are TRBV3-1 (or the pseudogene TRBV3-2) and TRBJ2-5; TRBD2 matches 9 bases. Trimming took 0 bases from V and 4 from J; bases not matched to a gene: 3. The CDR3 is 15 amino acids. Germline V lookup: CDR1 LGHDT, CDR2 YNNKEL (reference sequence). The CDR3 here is CASSQEVTSGETQYF. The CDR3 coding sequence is TGTGCCAGCAGCCAAGAGGTGACTAGCGGAGAGACCCAGTACTTC.

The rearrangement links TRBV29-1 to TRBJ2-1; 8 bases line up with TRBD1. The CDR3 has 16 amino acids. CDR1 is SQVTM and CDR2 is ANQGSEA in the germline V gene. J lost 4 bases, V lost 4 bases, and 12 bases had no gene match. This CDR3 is CSVGNPDRGSYNEQFF. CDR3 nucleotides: TGCAGCGTTGGAAACCCAGACAGGGGATCATACAATGAGCAGTTCTTC.

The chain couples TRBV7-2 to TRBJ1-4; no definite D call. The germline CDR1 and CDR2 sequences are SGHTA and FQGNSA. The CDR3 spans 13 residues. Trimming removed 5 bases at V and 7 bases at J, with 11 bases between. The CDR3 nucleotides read TGTGCCAGCAGCCAACTACCCCGTGAAAAACTGTTTTTT. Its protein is CASSQLPREKLFF.

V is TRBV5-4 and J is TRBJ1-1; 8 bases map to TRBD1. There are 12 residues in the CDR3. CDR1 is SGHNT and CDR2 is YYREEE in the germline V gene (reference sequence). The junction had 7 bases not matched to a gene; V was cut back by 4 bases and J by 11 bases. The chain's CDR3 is CASSPDRVGAFF. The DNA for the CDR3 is TGTGCCAGCAGCCCGGACAGGGTTGGCGCTTTCTTT.

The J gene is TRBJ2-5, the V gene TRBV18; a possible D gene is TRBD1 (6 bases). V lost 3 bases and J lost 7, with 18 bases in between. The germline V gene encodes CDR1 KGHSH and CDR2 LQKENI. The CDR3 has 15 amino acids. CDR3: CASSPGQNLRGTQYF. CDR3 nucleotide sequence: TGTGCCAGCTCACCCGGACAGAACCTCAGAGGGACCCAGTACTTC.

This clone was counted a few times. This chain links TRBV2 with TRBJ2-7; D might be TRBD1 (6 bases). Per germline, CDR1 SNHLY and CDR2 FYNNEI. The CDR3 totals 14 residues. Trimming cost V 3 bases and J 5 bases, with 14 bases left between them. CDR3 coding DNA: TGTGCCAGCAGTGACCAGGGGTTCGTGGACGAGCAGTACTTC. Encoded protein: CASSDQGFVDEQYF.